The subject of this entry is one TCR beta chain. This record comes from a study of blood T cells in healthy people across ages. The CDR3 length is 16 residues. The germline gives CDR1 MDHEN, CDR2 SYDVKM. V gave up 6 bases and J gave up 4 bases; unmatched junction bases: 12. For the second PCR, which ran for 7 to 11 cycles, a sample-barcoded 5' primer and a J-beta primer mix were used. TCRdb ran MiXCR on the 5' RACE reads and lists one entry per CDR3 protein. The data hold about 1,400,000 distinct CDR3 sequences, with 55% to 75% observed a single time. The gene calls are TRBV28 and TRBJ1-5; TRBD1 matches at 7 bases. Input material: blood. This receptor was taken from a man aged 18 to 30 in good health. DNA for the CDR3: TGTGCCAGCAGCGTCGCCTGGACAGGCACTAATCAGCCCCAGCATTTT. This encodes CASSVAWTGTNQPQHF.